A selection of T cell receptor beta chains follows, all from one sample in a study of graft-versus-host responses after intestinal transplantation. Assay used: immunoSEQ multiplex PCR; TCRdb lists only in-frame clones, some missing. The sample has 57,000 or so clones; under 95% are singletons. The material was PBMCs, obtained roughly 120 days after intestinal transplantation. These TCRs come from a human patient who received an intestinal transplant, so some T cells may come from the graft donor. Each CDR3 is given with its conserved first and last residue. A D gene is named only where the DNA matches it firmly. Clone size is not always given. Where it is, it says once, few, many or a class for expanded clones.

cdr3_nt,cdr3_aa,d_call,v_call,clone_size,j_call
TGTGCCAGCTGGGGGTTAGAGGGGGATACGCAGTATTTT,CASWGLEGDTQYF,.,TRBV6-5,.,TRBJ2-3
TGTGCCAGCAGTTTGCCAGGGAACACTGAAGCTTTCTTT,CASSLPGNTEAFF,.,TRBV25-1,.,TRBJ1-1
TGTGCCAGCAGCCGGACTAGCGGTCCCACCGGGGAGCTGTTTTTT,CASSRTSGPTGELFF,TRBD2,TRBV6-5,few,TRBJ2-2
TGTGCCAGCTCACAGGGACTAGCGGGAGGCATGAACACCGGGGAGCTGTTTTTT,CASSQGLAGGMNTGELFF,TRBD2,TRBV18,.,TRBJ2-2
TGTGCCAGCAGACCGGGACCGAGCACAGATACGCAGTATTTT,CASRPGPSTDTQYF,.,TRBV27,.,TRBJ2-3
TGTGCCAGCAGGGCCGGAGGGAACGGGATTGACGAGCAGTACTTC,CASRAGGNGIDEQYF,.,TRBV28,.,TRBJ2-7
TGTGCCACCAGCAAATCAAAGGGCTCCTATAATTCACCCCTCCACTTT,CATSKSKGSYNSPLHF,.,TRBV15,.,TRBJ1-6
TGTGCCAGCAGCTTAGTTACCGGGACAGGGAACTACGAGCAGTACTTC,CASSLVTGTGNYEQYF,TRBD1,TRBV7-9,.,TRBJ2-7
TGTGCCATCAGTGAGGGGGACAGGGAGAACACCGGGGAGCTGTTTTTT,CAISEGDRENTGELFF,TRBD1,TRBV10-3,.,TRBJ2-2
TGTGCCAGTAGGACGGGGGGGCTCTACACCGGGGAGCTGTTTTTT,CASRTGGLYTGELFF,TRBD2,TRBV19,.,TRBJ2-2
TGTGCCAGCAGCCGGCTCGTGGCGGGGTGGGGCGGGGAGCTGTTTTTT,CASSRLVAGWGGELFF,.,TRBV5-4,.,TRBJ2-2
TGCGCCAGCAGCTTGGGACTAGGGTCTTACAATGAGCAGTTCTTC,CASSLGLGSYNEQFF,.,TRBV5-1,once,TRBJ2-1
TGTGCCAGCAGTTTTTGGCGGGACAGGGGCTACGAGCAGTACTTC,CASSFWRDRGYEQYF,TRBD1,TRBV28,.,TRBJ2-7
TGCGCCAGCAAGGGCCGAGAACCCGGGGGGCTGTTTTTT,CASKGREPGGLFF,.,TRBV10-1,once,TRBJ2-2
TGTGCCAGCACCCAGTGGGGGAACACCGGGGAGCTGTTTTTT,CASTQWGNTGELFF,.,TRBV19,.,TRBJ2-2
TGTGCCACCGCGCCTCCCTGGGGGGGCGGGAGTTCCACCGGGGAGCTGTTTTTT,CATAPPWGGGSSTGELFF,.,TRBV15,.,TRBJ2-2
TGTGCCAGCAAAAAAGCGGGGGGTTACAATGAGCAGTTCTTC,CASKKAGGYNEQFF,TRBD2,TRBV27,.,TRBJ2-1
TGTGCCAGCACCCCTAGCGGGAGTTACAATGAGCAGTTCTTC,CASTPSGSYNEQFF,TRBD2,TRBV27,once,TRBJ2-1
TGTGCCAGCAGCCCCTTACGGACGGGGGGCTTCTATGGCTACACCTTC,CASSPLRTGGFYGYTF,.,TRBV7-6,.,TRBJ1-2
TGTGCCAGCAGTTACCGGGAGGTCGGAAACACCATATATTTT,CASSYREVGNTIYF,.,TRBV6-5,few,TRBJ1-3
TGTGCCAGCAGCCAAGACTTAGCGGGGGGGTTCGATGAGCAGTTCTTC,CASSQDLAGGFDEQFF,TRBD2,TRBV4-2,.,TRBJ2-1
TGTGCCAGCAGAACTTCGTACGGCCGTGAAAAACTGTTTTTT,CASRTSYGREKLFF,.,TRBV6-6,.,TRBJ1-4
TGCGCCAGCAGCTGGTCTAGCGGGAGGGATATCGGGGGGGCTGAGCAGTTCTTC,CASSWSSGRDIGGAEQFF,TRBD2,TRBV5-1,once,TRBJ2-1
TGTGCCAGCAGCTTAGTTCAGTTCTCCGCGAACACCGGGGAGCTGTTTTTT,CASSLVQFSANTGELFF,.,TRBV7-9,.,TRBJ2-2
TGTGCCAGCAGTGACCCGTTCACCGGGACTAGCGGGTATGTCAGGTACAATGAGCAGTTCTTC,CASSDPFTGTSGYVRYNEQFF,TRBD2,TRBV6-4,.,TRBJ2-1
TGCGCCAGCAGCCGCGGGGGACTAGCGGGAGGTGGCACAGATACGCAGTATTTT,CASSRGGLAGGGTDTQYF,TRBD2,TRBV5-1,.,TRBJ2-3
TGCGCCAGCAGTGACACGTTCACAGATACGCAGTATTTT,CASSDTFTDTQYF,.,TRBV10-1,.,TRBJ2-3
TGTGCCAGCAGCCAAGAGTTGACACCCTCTGGGGCCAACGTCCTGACTTTC,CASSQELTPSGANVLTF,.,TRBV14,.,TRBJ2-6
TGTGCCAGCAGTTTAACTGGCCTCACAGATACGCAGTATTTT,CASSLTGLTDTQYF,.,TRBV28,.,TRBJ2-3
TGTGCCAGCAGTATTCGGGACCCCTACGAGCAGTACTTC,CASSIRDPYEQYF,.,TRBV6-1,.,TRBJ2-7
TGTGCCAGCAGCCGGGACAGGGTAGCGTCGAACACCGGGGAGCTGTTTTTT,CASSRDRVASNTGELFF,TRBD1,TRBV7-8,once,TRBJ2-2
TGTGCCAGCAGTTCCGACAGGGGGCGCGAGGGGGCGTATGGCTACACCTTC,CASSSDRGREGAYGYTF,TRBD1,TRBV27,.,TRBJ1-2
TGTGCCATCGGCGGGGGGTGGGAGACCCAGTACTTC,CAIGGGWETQYF,TRBD2,TRBV10-3,.,TRBJ2-5
TGCGCCAGCACAGGACAGCACAATGAGCAGTTCTTC,CASTGQHNEQFF,.,TRBV10-2,.,TRBJ2-1
TGCGCCAGCAGCTTGCTTCCTCCCGAAAAACTGTTTTTT,CASSLLPPEKLFF,.,TRBV5-1,once,TRBJ1-4
TGTACCAGCAGTTTATTACGAAAAAGGACAGGGGAAGACGAGCAGTACTTC,CTSSLLRKRTGEDEQYF,TRBD1,TRBV28,.,TRBJ2-7
TGTGCCAGCAGCCAGACAGGGTCGCAGTACTTC,CASSQTGSQYF,TRBD1,TRBV7-9,.,TRBJ2-5
TGTGCCAGCAGTTTAACGCGGTACAATGAGCAGTTCTTC,CASSLTRYNEQFF,.,TRBV27,.,TRBJ2-1